This is a list of T cell receptor beta chains from one sample in a study of blood T cell repertoires in COVID-19. The data were produced by immunoSEQ multiplex PCR, yet TCRdb's version contains in-frame clones alone and is incomplete. The sample shows about 210,000 clones, under 90% of them seen only once. Sequencing was carried out using PBMCs or T cells enriched from blood (not recorded which). Source of these receptors: a woman in her 50s with acute COVID-19. The CDR3 runs from the conserved cysteine through the conserved F or W. Fields, in order: clone size, D gene, J gene, V gene, CDR3 DNA, CDR3 protein. D genes are given only for firm matches. Expanded clones are given a class, and other clones once, few, many or no size at all.

>.|TRBD1|TRBJ2-7|TRBV29-1
TGCAGCGTGGTGAGGGGGCTCTCCTACGAGCAGTACTTC
CSVVRGLSYEQYF
>.|TRBD2|TRBJ2-7|TRBV5-1
TGCGCCAGCAGCTCTAAAAAAGCGGGAGGATCCTACGAGCAGTACTTC
CASSSKKAGGSYEQYF
>few|.|TRBJ2-7|TRBV10-3
TGTGCCATCAGTGGGAGTGTAGCCGAGCAGTACTTC
CAISGSVAEQYF
>.|.|TRBJ1-2|TRBV6-5
TGTGCCAGCAGTTACTCACAGGGAGCTAACTATGGCTACACCTTC
CASSYSQGANYGYTF
>.|TRBD1|TRBJ2-3|TRBV7-9
TGTGCCAGCAGCTCAACAGGGGGCGGCACAGATACGCAGTATTTT
CASSSTGGGTDTQYF
>.|TRBD2|TRBJ2-1|TRBV28
TGTGCCAGCATGAGGCCTAGCGGTAATAACAATGAGCAGTTCTTC
CASMRPSGNNNEQFF
>.|TRBD1|TRBJ1-4|TRBV28
TGTGCCAGCAGTCCCGGGGGACAGGGGAACTCTAATGAAAAACTGTTTTTT
CASSPGGQGNSNEKLFF
>.|.|TRBJ2-6|TRBV7-2
TGTGCCAGCAGCTTTGTCAGTCAAATCTCTGGGGCCAACGTCCTGACTTTC
CASSFVSQISGANVLTF
>.|.|TRBJ2-3|TRBV7-7
TGTGCTAGCAGCTCGGCCTGGGGGGTGGGTCGAGGTACGCAGTATTTT
CASSSAWGVGRGTQYF
>few|TRBD1|TRBJ1-1|TRBV6-5
TGTGCCAGCAGTTCAAGACAGGGAGAGGGTGAAGCTTTCTTT
CASSSRQGEGEAFF
>.|TRBD1|TRBJ2-3|TRBV4-3
TGCGCCAGCAGCCTAACCGGGACAGGGTGGGCAGATACGCAGTATTTT
CASSLTGTGWADTQYF
>.|.|TRBJ2-1|TRBV9
TGTGCCAGCAGCGTAGTGGCTCAGGGATACAATGAGCAGTTCTTC
CASSVVAQGYNEQFF
>.|TRBD2|TRBJ2-3|TRBV7-2
TGTGCCAGCAGCATAGGGACTAGCGGGGATATTAGCACAGATACGCAGTATTTT
CASSIGTSGDISTDTQYF
>.|.|TRBJ1-1|TRBV9
TGTGCCAGCAGCGTAGCTGTGAACACTGAAGCTTTCTTT
CASSVAVNTEAFF
>.|.|TRBJ2-5|TRBV5-5
TGTGCCAGCAGCTTAGACACAAACCAAGAGACCCAGTACTTC
CASSLDTNQETQYF
>.|.|TRBJ2-1|TRBV5-4
TGTGCCAGCACCCCCTCCGGGACATACTACTCCTACAATGAGCAGTTCTTC
CASTPSGTYYSYNEQFF
>.|TRBD2|TRBJ2-1|TRBV4-2
TGTGCCAGCAGCCAAGCCCCCGGACTAGCGGCAGACAATGAGCAGTTCTTC
CASSQAPGLAADNEQFF
>.|.|TRBJ1-3|TRBV10-3
TGTGCCATCAGTGAGGGACAGTCTGGAAACACCATATATTTT
CAISEGQSGNTIYF
>.|.|TRBJ2-3|TRBV5-1
TGCGCCAGCAGCAACGGGTACAAGGAAGATACGCAGTATTTT
CASSNGYKEDTQYF
>.|TRBD1|TRBJ1-3|TRBV5-6
TGTGCCAGCAGCTCCACAGTCTTGAGGCAGGGGGCTGGTGGAAACACCATATATTTT
CASSSTVLRQGAGGNTIYF
>.|TRBD1|TRBJ1-6|TRBV9
TGTGCCAGCAGCGTAGCTCCGGGACAGGGGAATTCACCCCTCCACTTT
CASSVAPGQGNSPLHF
>few|.|TRBJ2-7|TRBV7-2
TGTGCCAGCAGTTTGACAGGCAATTCCTACGAGCAGTACTTC
CASSLTGNSYEQYF
>few|.|TRBJ2-3|TRBV10-3
TGTGCCATCAGCGAGCCCCGTACAGATACGCAGTATTTT
CAISEPRTDTQYF
>few|.|TRBJ2-7|TRBV5-1
TGCGCCAGCAGCTTGGCCTCCGGAGGGGGCACCTTCTACGAGCAGTACTTC
CASSLASGGGTFYEQYF
>.|.|TRBJ2-3|TRBV12-3/TRBV12-4
TGTGCCAGCAGTTTTTCACAGACAGATACGCAGTATTTT
CASSFSQTDTQYF
>.|TRBD1|TRBJ2-1|TRBV7-9
TGTGCCAGCAGCCCACCAGGGGGCCGGTCCAATGAGCAGTTCTTC
CASSPPGGRSNEQFF
>.|TRBD2|TRBJ2-5|TRBV11-3
TGTGCCAGCAGCTTAAGGCTAGCGGGGGGGCCTTTAAAGACCCAGTACTTC
CASSLRLAGGPLKTQYF
>.|TRBD2|TRBJ2-3|TRBV6-5
TGTGCCAGCACAAGACTAGCGGGAGATACGCAGTATTTC
CASTRLAGDTQYF
>.|.|TRBJ2-2|TRBV7-8
TGTGCCAGCAGCGCCCGATCCGGGATTCGGGAATCCGGGGAGCTGTTTTTT
CASSARSGIRESGELFF
>.|TRBD1|TRBJ1-3|TRBV18
TGTGCCAGCTCACCACAGACAGGGTCTGGAAACACCATATATTTT
CASSPQTGSGNTIYF
>.|.|TRBJ2-5|TRBV5-4
TGTGCCAGCAGCTTGTTTGGCATACAAGAGACCCAGTACTTC
CASSLFGIQETQYF
>.|.|TRBJ2-7|TRBV5-1
TGCGCCAGCAGCTTCCGGGACTTCCCTTCCTACGAGCAGTACTTC
CASSFRDFPSYEQYF
>.|.|TRBJ1-2|TRBV29-1
TGCAGCGCAGATGGGGCTACAGGGTATGGCTACACCTTC
CSADGATGYGYTF
>few|.|TRBJ2-5|TRBV5-1
TGCGCCAGCAGCTACTGGGCCTCCCAAGAGACCCAGTACTTC
CASSYWASQETQYF
>.|.|TRBJ1-6|TRBV4-1
TGCGCCAGCAGCCCGCAATCTCTAATGGCAACAGGGAATTCACCCCTCCACTTT
CASSPQSLMATGNSPLHF
>.|.|TRBJ1-5|TRBV11-2
TGTGCCAGCAGCCCCGGGGGAGGGGGGAGCAATCAGCCCCAGCATTTT
CASSPGGGGSNQPQHF